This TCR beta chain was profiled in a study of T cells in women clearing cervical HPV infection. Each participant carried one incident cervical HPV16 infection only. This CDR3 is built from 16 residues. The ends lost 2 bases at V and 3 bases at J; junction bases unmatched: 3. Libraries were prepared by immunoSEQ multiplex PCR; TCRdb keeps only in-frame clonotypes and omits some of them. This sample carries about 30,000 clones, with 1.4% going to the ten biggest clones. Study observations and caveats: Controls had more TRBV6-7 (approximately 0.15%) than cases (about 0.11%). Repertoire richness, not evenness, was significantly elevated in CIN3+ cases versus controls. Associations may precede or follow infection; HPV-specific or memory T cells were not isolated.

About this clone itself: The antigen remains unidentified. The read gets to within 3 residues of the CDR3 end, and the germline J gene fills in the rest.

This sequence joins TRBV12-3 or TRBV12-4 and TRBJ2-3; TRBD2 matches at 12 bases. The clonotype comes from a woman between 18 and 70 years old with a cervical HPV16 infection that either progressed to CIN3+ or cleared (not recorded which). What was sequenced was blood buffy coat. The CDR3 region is CASSLNLAGGTDTQYF. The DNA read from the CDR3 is TGTGCCAGCAGTTTAAATCTAGCGGGGGGGACAGATACG.